Below are 30 T cell receptor beta chains sequenced from a single sample in a study of glioma-infiltrating T cells. TCR alpha and beta CDR3 regions were amplified from RNA using iRepertoire nested multiplex PCR. TCRdb re-called the multiplex PCR reads through MiXCR, storing one row per CDR3 protein. In the table there are about 400,000 distinct CDR3 sequences, about two fifths of which are singletons. The specimen was glioma tissue, nonneoplastic brain tissue, or PBMCs (not recorded which). The origin of the receptors is a human donor with low-grade glioma or glioblastoma, undergoing nonglioma brain surgery, or in good health (not recorded which).

With regard to this clonotype: With a much larger clone just one base away, this may be a read error. The chain joins TRBV28 to TRBJ2-3; 9 bases agree with TRBD2. The germline gives CDR1 MDHEN, CDR2 SYDVKM. Trimming removed 6 bases from V and 4 bases from J; junction bases left unmatched: 14. There are 17 residues in the CDR3. The DNA of the CDR3 is TGTGCCAGCAGCCCATTTTGGACTAGCGAGAGTGCAGATACGCAGTATTTT. It encodes CASSPFWTSESADTQYF. Using reference TRBV28 and TRBJ2-3 for the parts outside the CDR3, the full variable domain is DVKVTQSSRYLVKRTGEKVFLECVQDMDHENMFWYRQDPGLGLRLIYFSYDVKMKEKGDIPEGYSVSREKKERFSLILESASTNQTSMYLCASSPFWTSESADTQYFGPGTRLTVL.

The chain recombines TRBV20-1 with TRBJ2-3, with TRBD2 matching over 11 bases. Per the germline V gene, CDR1 is DFQATT and CDR2 is SNEGSKA (reference sequence). V lost 0 bases to trimming and J lost 8 bases; unmatched junction nucleotides: 7. The CDR3 covers 15 residues. CDR3 protein: CSARDLAGGSATQYF. The CDR3 DNA sequence: TGCAGTGCTAGAGATCTAGCGGGAGGTTCCGCTACGCAGTATTTT.

The count of this clonotype is one. A read error may be the cause here, since a much bigger clone is one base away. The chain couples TRBV27 to TRBJ2-3, with 8 bases identical to TRBD1. In germline, CDR1 is MNHEY, CDR2 SMNVEV (reference sequence). The CDR3 covers 13 residues. V lost 7 bases, J lost 8 bases, and 8 bases stayed unmatched. CDR3 region: CASISQGAGTQYF. The CDR3 coding sequence is TGTGCCAGCATTTCCCAGGGGGCAGGTACGCAGTATTTT.

This chain uses TRBV6-8 with TRBJ2-1; 7 bases are a match to TRBD2. This CDR3 contains 17 residues. CDR1 MNHGY and CDR2 SAAAGT come from the germline V gene. V dropped 0 bases and J dropped 10; count of bases not matched to a gene: 15. The CDR3 nucleotides are TGTGCCAGCAGTTACTCTTGGACTAGACTACGATCCTACGAGCAGTTCTTC. Amino acid sequence: CASSYSWTRLRSYEQFF.

The rearrangement links TRBV18 to TRBJ2-7, with 12 bases aligning to TRBD2. This CDR3 comprises 15 residues. CDR1 is KGHSH, CDR2 LQKENI, per germline. V trimming: 2 bases; J trimming: 6 bases; junction bases outside the gene matches: 5. CDR3 residues: CASSPSTSGSGEQYF. The CDR3 nucleotides are TGTGCCAGCTCACCATCGACTAGCGGGAGTGGCGAGCAGTACTTC.

This clonotype has more than one count but fewer than ten. This chain links TRBV7-3 with TRBJ2-5; 10 positions match TRBD2. From germline, CDR1 is SGHTA and CDR2 FQGTGA. Losses at the gene ends were 0 bases for V and 5 bases for J; bases not matched to a gene: 6. This CDR3 contains 16 residues. The CDR3 sequence: CASSLTPSGSFETQYF. CDR3 DNA sequence: TGTGCCAGCAGCTTAACTCCTAGCGGGAGCTTTGAGACCCAGTACTTC.

The gene calls are TRBV7-3 and TRBJ2-3; D tentatively fits TRBD1 or TRBD2 (6 bases each). The CDR3 extends over 15 amino acids. The V and J ends lost 2 bases and 4 bases respectively, with 13 bases between them. Germline-derived CDR1 and CDR2 are SGHTA and FQGTGA. The CDR3 region has the DNA TGTGCCAGCAGCTTAGAAAGGGGGGTCGCAGATACGCAGTATTTT. Its protein product is CASSLERGVADTQYF.

The genes are TRBV2 and TRBJ2-6, with D perhaps TRBD1 (5 bases). Germline CDR1 reads SNHLY; CDR2 reads FYNNEI. Trimming shortened V by 7 bases and J by 2 bases, and 12 bases separated the two germline ends. The CDR3 sequence is 15 residues long. CDR3 amino acids: CASKSEGAGANVLTF. DNA for the CDR3: TGTGCCAGCAAATCTGAAGGGGCTGGGGCCAACGTCCTGACTTTC.

A remark on this clonotype: Just one base apart from a much larger clone, this may be a read error. The chain is built from TRBV12-3 or TRBV12-4 and TRBJ2-7; tentatively, D is TRBD1 or TRBD2 (5 bases each). The CDR3 is 13 amino acids. CDR3 amino acids: CASSLSGTYEQHF. The DNA of the CDR3 is TGTGCCAGCAGTTTATCAGGGACCTACGAGCAGCACTTC.

This clonotype has more than one count but fewer than ten. This chain joins TRBV5-1 and TRBJ1-1, with a possible D match to TRBD1 (5 bases). This CDR3 has 13 residues. The germline CDR1 and CDR2 sequences are SGHRS and YFSETQ. V was cut by 6 bases and J by 0 bases, with 9 bases left in between. CDR3: CASTTGMNTEAFF. For the CDR3, the DNA is TGCGCCAGCACAACAGGTATGAACACTGAAGCTTTCTTT.

This clonotype appeared many times. The V call is TRBV15, the J call TRBJ2-3, with 8 bases lining up with TRBD2. This CDR3 region has 16 residues. Germline trimming cut 3 bases from V and 4 bases from J; bases unmatched to any gene: 9. The V gene's germline CDR1 is LNHNV and CDR2 YYDKDF (reference sequence). CDR3 protein: CATSSSYSGAADTQYF. Here the CDR3 DNA reads TGTGCCACCAGCAGTAGCTATAGCGGGGCGGCAGATACGCAGTATTTT.

As for this clonotype: A much larger clone differs from this one at a single base, so this may be a read error. DNA for the CDR3: TGTGCCAGCAGTGTTATAGCATATGAGCAGTTCTTC. Its translation: CASSVIAYEQFF. The rearrangement links TRBV6-1 to TRBJ2-1; D is uncertain. The length of the CDR3 is 12 residues. Trimming left V 4 bases short and J 8 bases short, with 9 bases between. Germline lookup yields CDR1 MNHNS and CDR2 SASEGT.

This clonotype showed up many times. J is TRBJ2-1 and V is TRBV20-1; 14 nucleotides align to TRBD2. CDR1 DFQATT and CDR2 SNEGSKA come from the germline V gene (reference sequence). This CDR3 has 13 amino acids. The V segment lost 5 bases and the J segment 10 bases; nucleotides outside the gene matches: 4. The CDR3 bases are TGCAGTGCTGAGGGACTAGCGGGAGACGAGCAGTTCTTC. Translated: CSAEGLAGDEQFF.

This clonotype was seen repeatedly, ten times or more. V gene TRBV27 combines with J gene TRBJ2-7, with TRBD1 matching 7 bases. The V gene end was trimmed by 5 bases and the J gene end by 4 bases; junction bases not matched to a gene: 8. This CDR3 spans 14 amino acids. Germline loops: CDR1 MNHEY, CDR2 SMNVEV (reference sequence). The CDR3 here is CASSIHRGTYEQYF. The DNA of the CDR3 is TGTGCCAGCAGTATCCACAGGGGAACATACGAGCAGTACTTC.

The chain recombines TRBV7-2 with TRBJ2-5; TRBD1 might be the D (5 bases). Germline lookup yields CDR1 SGHTA and CDR2 FQGNSA. The ends were cut back, 4 bases at V and 4 bases at J, with 19 bases in the middle. The CDR3 is 16 residues long. In DNA, the CDR3 is TGTGCCAGCAGCTACCTGAGAGACAGAGACGGAGAGACCCAGTACTTC. Translation gives CASSYLRDRDGETQYF.

The chain links TRBV20-1 to TRBJ2-1, with D possibly matching TRBD1 (5 bases). CDR1 and CDR2 (germline): DFQATT, SNEGSKA (reference sequence). This CDR3 is built from 15 residues. V was shortened by 0 bases and J by 9 bases, with 18 bases between the two germline ends. The CDR3 coding sequence is TGCAGTGCTAGAGATCTGGGGCTAGGATTTATTGAGCAGTTCTTC. It translates to CSARDLGLGFIEQFF.

There are many counts of this clonotype. CDR3 sequence: CASSRYGQGVDEQYF. The CDR3 DNA follows: TGTGCCAGCAGCCGATATGGGCAGGGGGTGGACGAGCAGTACTTC. The rearrangement uses TRBV4-2 and TRBJ2-7; 7 positions match TRBD1. Trimming removed 4 bases from V and 5 bases from J; junction bases left unmatched: 11. Germline CDR1 reads LGHNA; CDR2 reads YNFKEQ. The CDR3 loop spans 15 amino acids.

This clonotype was found a few times. This chain uses TRBV7-4 with TRBJ1-1; D is unresolved. This CDR3 is 14 amino acids long. Germline V lookup: CDR1 SGHVT, CDR2 SQSDAQ. V gave up 1 base and J gave up 4 bases, with 10 bases separating them. The CDR3 loop reads CASSLEEDVTEAFF. The CDR3, as DNA: TGTGCCAGCAGCTTAGAAGAAGATGTCACTGAAGCTTTCTTT.

The chain couples TRBV4-2 to TRBJ2-7; D may be TRBD1 (6 bases). Trimming cost V 3 bases and J 1 base, with 19 bases left between them. CDR3 length: 17 amino acids. In germline, CDR1 is LGHNA, CDR2 YNFKEQ. CDR3 nucleotides: TGTGCCAGCAGCCAGCAACGCCCAGGGGCGGTTTCCTACGAGCAGTACTTC. Translation gives CASSQQRPGAVSYEQYF.

This clonotype was counted many times. The chain joins TRBV20-1 to TRBJ2-1; TRBD2 matches at 7 bases. J gave up 10 bases and V 6 bases, and 15 bases lay outside the gene matches. The CDR3 runs 14 residues. The V gene's germline CDR1 is DFQATT and CDR2 SNEGSKA (reference sequence). The CDR3 protein is CSAKTGRAGEEQFF. DNA of the CDR3: TGCAGTGCAAAGACGGGGAGGGCCGGGGAGGAGCAGTTCTTC.

This sequence joins TRBV29-1 and TRBJ2-3, with D perhaps TRBD2 (5 bases). The V end was cut by 2 bases, the J end by 6 bases, with 9 bases between. Germline CDR1 reads SQVTM; CDR2 reads ANQGSEA. This CDR3 contains 12 residues. In DNA, the CDR3 is TGCAGCGTTGAACTAGCTCCTGATACGCAGTATTTT. This codes for CSVELAPDTQYF.

This clonotype was seen a few times. The V and J genes are TRBV5-4 and TRBJ2-1; D is possibly TRBD1 or TRBD2 (5 bases each). CDR1 and CDR2 from the germline V gene are SGHNT and YYREEE (reference sequence). The CDR3 covers 12 residues. Trimming removed 3 bases from V and 14 bases from J, with 15 bases in between. Written as DNA, the CDR3 is TGTGCCAGCAGCTCCGGGACGAACGAGGAGTTCTTC. It is translated as CASSSGTNEEFF.

The CDR3: CASSRDYSNQPQHF. The DNA for the CDR3 is TGTGCCAGCAGTCGTGATTACAGCAATCAGCCCCAGCATTTT. The V and J genes are TRBV12-3 or TRBV12-4 and TRBJ1-5; the D is unclear. V shed 5 bases and J shed 1 base, with 9 bases lying between them. The CDR3 loop spans 14 amino acids.

This clonotype was seen many times. The chain couples TRBV20-1 to TRBJ1-1, with unresolved D. The CDR3 is 14 amino acids. Trimming removed 5 bases at V and 1 base at J, with 14 bases between. Germline V lookup: CDR1 DFQATT, CDR2 SNEGSKA (reference sequence). Here the CDR3 reads CSAPTPYRNTEAFF. The CDR3 DNA reads as TGCAGTGCTCCCACCCCCTACAGGAACACTGAAGCTTTCTTT.

The V call is TRBV29-1, the J call TRBJ1-2; D not certain. Germline CDR1 is SQVTM and CDR2 is ANQGSEA. The V and J ends lost 6 bases and 0 bases respectively, with 17 bases between them. CDR3 size: 15 residues. CDR3 DNA sequence: TGCAGCGTGGGTAGCGGGAGGACCGCTAACTATGGCTACACCTTC. This translates into CSVGSGRTANYGYTF. The whole variable domain, remainder taken from reference TRBV29-1 and TRBJ1-2, is SAVISQKPSRDICQRGTSLTIQCQVDSQVTMMFWYRQQPGQSLTLIATANQGSEATYESGFVIDKFPISRPNLTFSTLTVSNMSPEDSSIYLCSVGSGRTANYGYTFGSGTRLTVV.

This clonotype was seen a handful of times. The chain has TRBV4-3 and TRBJ2-7; D is possibly TRBD2 (6 bases). Germline V gene lookup returns CDR1 LGHNA and CDR2 YSLEER. The CDR3 is made up of 15 amino acids. The V end lost 2 bases, the J end lost 2 bases, and 13 bases lay between the germline ends. The CDR3 DNA follows: TGCGCCAGCAGCCAACTAAGCGGGTATACCTACGAGCAGTACTTC. Amino acid sequence: CASSQLSGYTYEQYF.

This clonotype was observed a few times. The genes are TRBV5-4 and TRBJ2-5; D uncertain. Germline values: CDR1 SGHNT, CDR2 YYREEE (reference sequence). The length of the CDR3 is 13 residues. Trimming pared 2 bases from V and 5 bases from J, leaving 10 bases between. The CDR3 region has the DNA TGTGCCAGCAGCTTTCGAACAGACGAGACCCAGTACTTC. This sequence encodes CASSFRTDETQYF.

The chain joins TRBV18 to TRBJ2-1; D possibly uses TRBD1 or TRBD2 (6 bases each). The J call is doubtful: the DNA matches TRBJ2-7 better. Looked up from germline, CDR1 is KGHSH and CDR2 is LQKENI. The CDR3 covers 15 residues. The CDR3: CASSPMTGGYNEQYF. The CDR3 DNA follows: TGTGCCAGCTCACCAATGACAGGAGGGTACAATGAGCAGTACTTC.

In the case of this clonotype: One end of the junction does not line up with germline, which may come from a read error. The CDR3 DNA sequence: TGTGCCAGCAGCCCCCGAGGATTCCTTAGCACGGGAGCCCAACGTTTT. Its translation is CASSPRGFLSTGAQRF. V usage is TRBV6-1 and J usage is TRBJ1-5, with D hard to call. CDR3 length: 16 residues. Germline V CDR1 and CDR2: MNHNS, SASEGT.

This chain links TRBV10-3 with TRBJ1-3; 9 bases agree with TRBD1. The CDR3 contains 18 residues. Trimming cost V 7 bases and J 3 bases; bases outside gene matches: 16. Germline CDR1 reads ENHRY; CDR2 reads SYGVKD. The CDR3, as DNA: TGTGCCATCAACGACCCGGGACAGGGAGTCGCAGGTGGAAACACCATATATTTT. Its protein is CAINDPGQGVAGGNTIYF.